This TCR beta chain stems from a study of cytomegalovirus exposure and HLA in healthy donors. In the study overall: Membership in the Caucasian-associated ancestry cluster was found for around four fifths of approximately 400 genotyped donors.

Trimming took 4 bases from V and 5 from J; bases not matched to a gene: 16. Germline lookup yields CDR1 SGHTS and CDR2 YDEGEE. CDR3 length equals 19 residues. PCR used 60 Vbeta primers and 13 Jbeta primers. Sequencing used immunoSEQ multiplex PCR; TCRdb keeps in-frame clones, though not all of them. Among 150,000 to 180,000 clones, 60% to 85% were seen once, and the ten largest hold roughly 4%. This TCR was recovered from a woman aged 40 to 50 in good health and CMV-seronegative. The sample consisted of PBMCs. The chain has TRBV5-8 and TRBJ2-5, with TRBD2 identical over 14 bases. This CDR3 reads CASSQTGTSGSFRVETQYF. Written as DNA, the CDR3 is TGTGCCAGCAGCCAAACCGGGACTAGCGGGAGTTTTAGGGTGGAGACCCAGTACTTC. Combining the CDR3 with reference TRBV5-8 and TRBJ2-5 gives the whole variable domain EAGVTQSPTHLIKTRGQQATLRCSPISGHTSVYWYQQALGLGLQFLLWYDEGEERNRGNFPPRFSGRQFPNYSSELNVNALELEDSALYLCASSQTGTSGSFRVETQYFGPGTRLLVL.